This paragraph reports one TCR beta chain. This clone was picked up many times. Its cognate antigen has yet to be identified. The observed sequence ends 3 residues before the CDR3 terminus, with the missing tail filled in from the germline J gene. In the germline V gene, CDR1 corresponds to SGHRS and CDR2 to YFSETQ. V was cut back by 0 bases and J by 1 base, leaving a gap of 5 bases between them. The cysteine opens and the phenylalanine closes a CDR3 of 14 amino acids. The DNA covers only part of the CDR3, 33 bases in frame from base 1. Most CVID patients and most healthy controls were of Caucasian heritage. Heparinized peripheral whole blood samples of about 5 to 8.5 ml were collected from each donor. TCRbeta CDR3 repertoires were sequenced from genomic DNA of adults with common variable immune deficiency (CVID) and healthy adult controls. There were about 22 healthy adult volunteers in the control group (around 12 female and around ten male), ranging in age from roughly 20 to 70 years, with a mean age of roughly 35. Diluted blood was subjected to density centrifugation over Hypaque 1077 or Ficoll-Paque for isolation of peripheral blood mononuclear cells. Unsorted mononuclear cells served as the source of genomic DNA, which was extracted either by Qiagen column purification or by a centrifugation-based method.

This sample was taken from a study of T cell clonality in common variable immunodeficiency (dated by TCRdb to between 2014 and 2016). CVID samples and control samples contributed equivalent amounts of genomic DNA as sequencing input. For every sample, a 60 bp segment covering the rearranged TCRbeta CDR3 region was amplified and then sequenced. The immunoSEQ assay, a bias-corrected multiplex PCR combined with high-throughput sequencing, was used for TCRbeta amplification. On the study's bioinformatics: Each unique nucleotide sequence was treated as a clone and annotated with V, D and J genes, copy number and frequency. Sequences were labeled productive if in frame, and non-productive if out of frame or containing stop codons. As previously described, clonality was computed from Shannon's entropy. The predicted amino acid sequences of productive clones were used to derive mean CDR3 Kyte-Doolittle hydropathy. Using the R hclust function, scaled V gene usage was clustered hierarchically with Manhattan distance and complete linkage. Clone sharing by CDR3 amino acid sequence was assessed by resampling 12 repertoires per group over 100 rounds. The repertoires were screened for 70 published EBV-specific TCRbeta sequences and fewer than 300 published CMV-specific TCRbeta sequences. Analysis left out two CVID samples that produced under 10,000 sequences, so 45 or so CVID repertoires remained. Here the immuneACCESS table is served through TCRdb, limited to in-frame sequences with V and J called. Missing clones are a known gap in these copies; in checked studies unresolved V genes cover under half, and the rest lacks a known reason. V and J calls plus clone size are reproduced from that table; the DNA served to infer D and trimming. This sample contains approximately 40,000 clones, none of which is a singleton. The ten largest clones represent about 10% of the sample.

Beyond this particular receptor, the publication reports: CVID subjects shared fewer TCRbeta clones with each other than healthy controls did (p < 0.0001). Although equal DNA input was used, an average of about 80,000 unique sequences per sample was obtained for controls, compared with approximately 30,000 for CVID samples. It was noted by the authors that sequencing of the repertoires of T cell subpopulations would be needed to clarify the cause of the increased clonality in CVID. Correlations between repertoire features and clinical complications were limited by patient heterogeneity within the CVID cohort. Reportedly, TCRbeta sequences from CVID had fewer deletions and N-nucleotide insertions, and highly modified clones with 13 or more V deletions were absent from CVID. TCRbeta clonality was higher in CVID subjects than in healthy controls (t-test p = 0.018), and the increase was most characteristic of about a third of subjects.

The chain is made from TRBV5-1 and TRBJ1-5, with the D gene not clear enough to name. The source is a person aged 18-70 years in good health. The specimen sequenced was peripheral blood mononuclear cells. The CDR3 reads as follows: CASSLGSSNQPQHF. Incomplete CDR3 DNA: TGCGCCAGCAGCTTGGGTAGCAGCAATCAGCCC.